The rows below give T cell receptor beta chains drawn from one sample of a study of cytomegalovirus exposure and HLA in healthy donors. Using immunoSEQ multiplex PCR, the repertoire was profiled, and TCRdb retains in-frame clones only, with some absent. Of fewer than 200,000 clones in the sample, approximately 80% were seen once. Sequencing used PBMCs. The receptors come from a woman aged 45 to 65 in good health and CMV-seronegative. Both conserved end residues are part of each CDR3. The D gene is left open where the match is weak. Some rows have no size entry. The others give once, few or many, or a class for an expanded clone.

CDR3aa,CDR3nt,abundance,j_gene,v_gene,d_gene
CASSQGDTGELFF,TGTGCCAGCAGCCAAGGGGACACCGGGGAGCTGTTTTTT,-,TRBJ2-2,TRBV7-9,-
CASTHGTKYNEQFF,TGTGCCAGCACCCATGGTACTAAGTACAATGAGCAGTTCTTC,-,TRBJ2-1,TRBV21-1,-
CASTKIERIYSNQPQHF,TGTGCCAGCACCAAGATTGAGAGAATTTATAGCAATCAGCCCCAGCATTTT,-,TRBJ1-5,TRBV28,-
CASSMAPGQVYQETQYF,TGTGCCAGTAGTATGGCCCCGGGACAGGTGTACCAAGAGACCCAGTACTTC,-,TRBJ2-5,TRBV19,TRBD1
CASSPETSGRTEQFF,TGTGCCAGCAGCCCAGAGACTAGCGGGAGGACTGAGCAGTTCTTC,once,TRBJ2-1,TRBV7-2,TRBD2
CASSLGSETQYF,TGTGCCAGCAGCTTGGGTTCGGAGACCCAGTACTTC,-,TRBJ2-5,TRBV5-6,-
CASSRDRLSYEQYF,TGTGCCAGCAGCCGAGACAGGCTGTCCTACGAGCAGTACTTC,-,TRBJ2-7,TRBV7-2,-
CASSQMSRDRVGNSPLHF,TGTGCCAGCAGCCAGATGTCCCGGGACAGGGTCGGCAATTCACCCCTCCACTTT,-,TRBJ1-6,TRBV14,TRBD1
CASSLGRGSLTYEQYF,TGTGCCAGCAGCTTGGGGCGGGGGAGCCTTACCTACGAGCAGTACTTC,once,TRBJ2-7,TRBV13,TRBD2
CASSYSNQGDTEAFF,TGTGCCAGCAGTTACTCGAACCAGGGGGACACTGAAGCTTTCTTT,few,TRBJ1-1,TRBV6-5,TRBD1
CASSRSSSGPDTQYF,TGTGCCAGCAGCCGCAGTTCCAGCGGTCCAGATACGCAGTATTTT,-,TRBJ2-3,TRBV5-5,-
CASSSDRESGELFF,TGTGCCAGCAGCTCGGACAGGGAGTCCGGGGAGCTGTTTTTT,few,TRBJ2-2,TRBV7-9,TRBD1
CASSPADGRGETQYF,TGTGCCAGCAGCCCTGCGGACGGTAGGGGTGAGACCCAGTACTTC,-,TRBJ2-5,TRBV25-1,-
CASSLRVGEQYF,TGTGCCAGCAGCTTAAGAGTTGGCGAGCAGTACTTC,-,TRBJ2-7,TRBV7-2,-
CASSILPGGQPQHF,TGTGCCAGTAGTATACTACCGGGAGGTCAGCCCCAGCATTTT,-,TRBJ1-5,TRBV19,-
CASSRTAYNEQFF,TGTGCCAGCAGCCGGACAGCCTACAATGAGCAGTTCTTC,-,TRBJ2-1,TRBV7-9,-
CASSTESGSGANVLTF,TGTGCCAGCAGCACGGAATCGGGCTCTGGGGCCAACGTCCTGACTTTC,-,TRBJ2-6,TRBV5-6,-
CATSRVLGLVGEQYF,TGTGCCACCAGCAGAGTATTGGGACTAGTTGGCGAGCAGTACTTC,-,TRBJ2-7,TRBV15,TRBD2
CASSPGDRALDEQYF,TGTGCCAGCAGCCCCGGGGACAGGGCTCTCGACGAGCAGTACTTC,-,TRBJ2-7,TRBV7-9,TRBD1
CSVAGTSVPYNEQFF,TGCAGCGTGGCCGGGACTAGCGTCCCCTACAATGAGCAGTTCTTC,once,TRBJ2-1,TRBV29-1,TRBD2
CASSAPGQGINEQYF,TGTGCCAGCAGTGCGCCGGGACAGGGGATCAACGAGCAGTACTTC,-,TRBJ2-7,TRBV6-5,TRBD1
CASSLGTSGYNEQFF,TGTGCCAGCTCACTCGGGACTAGCGGGTACAATGAGCAGTTCTTC,-,TRBJ2-1,TRBV18,TRBD2
CASSLATGNQPQHF,TGTGCCAGCAGCTTGGCCACAGGGAATCAGCCCCAGCATTTT,-,TRBJ1-5,TRBV7-2,-
CASSRFTSGRGDEQFF,TGTGCCAGCAGCCGATTTACTAGCGGGAGGGGCGATGAGCAGTTCTTC,few,TRBJ2-1,TRBV7-2,TRBD2
CASRGQATLAYNEQFF,TGTGCCAGTAGGGGACAGGCCACATTGGCGTACAATGAGCAGTTCTTC,-,TRBJ2-1,TRBV19,TRBD1
CASSIFGVRGYNEQFF,TGTGCCAGTAGTATATTCGGGGTCCGGGGGTACAATGAGCAGTTCTTC,few,TRBJ2-1,TRBV19,-
CASSPPSVEQFF,TGTGCCAGCTCACCGCCCTCGGTAGAGCAGTTCTTC,-,TRBJ2-1,TRBV18,-
CASSVLAGGGDTQYF,TGTGCCAGCAGCGTGCTAGCGGGGGGCGGAGATACGCAGTATTTT,-,TRBJ2-3,TRBV9,TRBD2
CASSRGGDTEAFF,TGTGCCAGCAGCCGGGGGGGAGACACTGAAGCTTTCTTT,few,TRBJ1-1,TRBV9,-
CSVAGDINEKLFF,TGCAGCGTTGCAGGGGACATTAATGAAAAACTGTTTTTT,-,TRBJ1-4,TRBV29-1,-
CASSPSGTISGANVLTF,TGTGCCAGCTCACCATCGGGGACAATCTCTGGGGCCAACGTCCTGACTTTC,-,TRBJ2-6,TRBV18,-
CASSLDRGDQPQHF,TGTGCCAGCAGCTTAGACAGGGGAGATCAGCCCCAGCATTTT,-,TRBJ1-5,TRBV7-9,TRBD1
CASSGPEFF,TGCGCCAGCAGTGGTCCCGAGTTCTTC,-,TRBJ2-1,TRBV10-1,-
CSVEKPGGTEAFF,TGCAGCGTTGAAAAGCCAGGGGGCACTGAAGCTTTCTTT,-,TRBJ1-1,TRBV29-1,TRBD1
CASSSGGQDYGYTF,TGTGCCAGCAGCTCTGGTGGACAGGACTATGGCTACACCTTC,-,TRBJ1-2,TRBV9,TRBD1
CASSITSGTSSFYEQYF,TGTGCCAGTAGTATCACTTCCGGGACATCATCATTCTACGAGCAGTACTTC,-,TRBJ2-7,TRBV19,-
CASSQSRAYEQYF,TGTGCCAGTAGCCAGTCGCGGGCCTACGAGCAGTACTTC,-,TRBJ2-7,TRBV19,-
CASSAPGQGVHEQYF,TGTGCCAGCAGCGCACCGGGACAGGGGGTCCACGAGCAGTACTTC,few,TRBJ2-7,TRBV21-1,-
CASSNGGKGSCEQYF,TGTGCCAGCAGCAATGGAGGTAAAGGATCCTGCGAGCAGTACTTC,-,TRBJ2-7,TRBV21-1,-
CASSLGGNQETQYF,TGTGCCAGCAGCTTAGGAGGGAACCAAGAGACCCAGTACTTC,-,TRBJ2-5,TRBV7-9,-
CASTRDSSTNEKLFF,TGTGCCAGCACCCGGGACAGCTCAACTAATGAAAAACTGTTTTTT,once,TRBJ1-4,TRBV2,TRBD1
CASSPQRQGGTEAFF,TGTGCCAGCTCACCTCAGAGACAGGGGGGAACTGAAGCTTTCTTT,-,TRBJ1-1,TRBV18,TRBD1
CASSLGNRVMNTEAFF,TGTGCCAGCAGCTTAGGAAACAGGGTCATGAACACTGAAGCTTTCTTT,-,TRBJ1-1,TRBV7-6,-
CAITMGQGNSYEQYF,TGTGCCATCACTATGGGACAGGGAAACTCCTACGAGCAGTACTTC,-,TRBJ2-7,TRBV10-3,TRBD1
CATTGAGARPYEQYF,TGTGCCACCACCGGAGCGGGGGCGCGGCCCTACGAGCAGTACTTC,-,TRBJ2-7,TRBV15,TRBD2
CASSSGAGAAQETQYF,TGCGCCAGCAGCTCGGGGGCGGGAGCGGCCCAAGAGACCCAGTACTTC,-,TRBJ2-5,TRBV5-1,-
CASSEGLAGPRPPDTQYF,TGTGCCAGCAGCGAGGGACTAGCGGGGCCCAGACCGCCAGATACGCAGTATTTT,-,TRBJ2-3,TRBV9,TRBD2
CASSLESPTEAFF,TGTGCCAGCAGCTTAGAAAGCCCCACTGAAGCTTTCTTT,-,TRBJ1-1,TRBV7-9,-
CASSTPGEGYEQYF,TGTGCCAGCAGTACCCCAGGGGAGGGGTACGAGCAGTACTTC,-,TRBJ2-7,TRBV28,-
CASSPAGAVEKLFF,TGTGCCAGCAGTCCCGCGGGGGCCGTTGAAAAACTGTTTTTT,few,TRBJ1-4,TRBV27,-
CASSYRSSGANVLTF,TGTGCCAGCAGTTACCGGAGTTCTGGGGCCAACGTCCTGACTTTC,-,TRBJ2-6,TRBV27,-
CASSAGGISYNEQFF,TGTGCCAGCTCTGCGGGGGGCATCTCCTACAATGAGCAGTTCTTC,few,TRBJ2-1,TRBV6-5,TRBD2
CASSPTSIEQFF,TGTGCCAGCAGTCCAACTAGTATTGAGCAGTTCTTC,-,TRBJ2-1,TRBV7-9,-